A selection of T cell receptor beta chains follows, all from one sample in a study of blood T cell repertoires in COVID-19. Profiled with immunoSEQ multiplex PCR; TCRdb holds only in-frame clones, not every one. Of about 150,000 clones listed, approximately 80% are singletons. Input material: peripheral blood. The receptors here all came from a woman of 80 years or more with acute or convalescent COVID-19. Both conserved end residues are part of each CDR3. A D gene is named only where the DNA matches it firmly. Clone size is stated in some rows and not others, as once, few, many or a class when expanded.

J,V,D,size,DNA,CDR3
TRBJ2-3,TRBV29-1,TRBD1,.,TGCAGCGTCAACGACAGGGGTTTTACAGATACGCAGTATTTT,CSVNDRGFTDTQYF
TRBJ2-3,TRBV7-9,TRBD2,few,TGTGCCAGCAGCTTCTTAGCGGGGGGGGCTAGCACAGATACGCAGTATTTT,CASSFLAGGASTDTQYF
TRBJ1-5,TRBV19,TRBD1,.,TGTGCCAGTAGTGGGGACAGGGGGTGGCAGCCCCAGCATTTT,CASSGDRGWQPQHF
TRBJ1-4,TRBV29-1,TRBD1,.,TGCAGCGTATGGACAGGGACTAATGAAAAACTGTTTTTT,CSVWTGTNEKLFF
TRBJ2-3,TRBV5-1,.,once,TGCGCCAGCAGCTTGGCAGGGGCAGATACGCAGTATTTT,CASSLAGADTQYF
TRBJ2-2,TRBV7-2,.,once,TGTGCCAGCAGCTTAGTCGGGGTAACCCGGGAGCTGTTTTTT,CASSLVGVTRELFF
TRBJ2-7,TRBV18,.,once,TGTGCCAGCTCACCAATACAGCCCATGGGCGACGAGCAGTACTTC,CASSPIQPMGDEQYF
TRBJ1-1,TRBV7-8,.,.,TGTGCCAGCAGCATATCGAACACTGAAGCTTTCTTT,CASSISNTEAFF
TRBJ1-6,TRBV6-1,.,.,TGTGCCAGCAGTGAAATTCTATCAGGGCTACTTAATTCACCCCTCCACTTT,CASSEILSGLLNSPLHF
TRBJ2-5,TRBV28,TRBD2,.,TGTGCCAGCAGTTTACTGGGCGGGGGGGCCGAAGAGACCCAGTACTTC,CASSLLGGGAEETQYF
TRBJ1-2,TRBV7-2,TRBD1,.,TGTGCCAGCAGCTTAGTACCACAGGGGACCTATGGCTACACCTTC,CASSLVPQGTYGYTF
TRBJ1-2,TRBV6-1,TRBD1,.,TGTGCCAGCAGTGAAGGAACAGGGGAAACCTATGGCTACACCTTC,CASSEGTGETYGYTF
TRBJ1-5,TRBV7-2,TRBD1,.,TGTGCCAGCAGCACGGACAGGGGGCAAGTCCCCCAGCATTTT,CASSTDRGQVPQHF
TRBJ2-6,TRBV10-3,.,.,TGTGCCATCAGTGAGTCGGCGGGGCGCGGGGCCAACGTCCTGACTTTC,CAISESAGRGANVLTF
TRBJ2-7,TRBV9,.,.,TGTGCCAGCAGCGTCGACCTAGCAGCGCACTACGAGCAGTACTTC,CASSVDLAAHYEQYF
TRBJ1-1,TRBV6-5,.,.,TGTGCCAGCAGTTCAGAGAACACTGAAGCTTTCTTT,CASSSENTEAFF
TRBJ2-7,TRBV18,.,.,TGTGCCAGCTCACCCGCAGGGCCTCCCTACGAGCAGTACTTC,CASSPAGPPYEQYF
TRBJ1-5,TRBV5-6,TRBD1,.,TGTGCCAGCAGCGCGGGACAGGCTGTGAATCAGCCCCAGCATTTT,CASSAGQAVNQPQHF
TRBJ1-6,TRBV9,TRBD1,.,TGTGCCAGCAGCGTCGGGGTGGGGGGACAGGGTGCCCATTCACCCCTCCACTTT,CASSVGVGGQGAHSPLHF
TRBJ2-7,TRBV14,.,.,TGTGCCAGCAGCCAAGACATCAACGAGCAGTACTTC,CASSQDINEQYF
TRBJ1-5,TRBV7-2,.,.,TGTGCCAGCAGCTTACGGAGCGCCCTATCAAATCAGCCCCAGCATTTT,CASSLRSALSNQPQHF
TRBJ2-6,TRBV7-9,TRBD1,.,TGTGCCAGCAGCCAGGGACAGCCCAACGTCCTGACTTTC,CASSQGQPNVLTF
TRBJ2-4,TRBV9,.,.,TGTGCCAGCAGCGGGGGTCCGGGGGCCAAAAACATTCAGTACTTC,CASSGGPGAKNIQYF
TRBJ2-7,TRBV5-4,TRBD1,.,TGTGCCAGCGGGACAAGGACAGGGTTGTACGAGCAGTACTTC,CASGTRTGLYEQYF
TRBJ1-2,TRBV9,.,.,TGTGCCAGCAGCGGGGGCACTGGCCGAAACTATGGCTACACCTTC,CASSGGTGRNYGYTF
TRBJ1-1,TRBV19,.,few,TGTGCCAGTAGTTTAGGGGCGGGCACTGAAGCTTTCTTT,CASSLGAGTEAFF
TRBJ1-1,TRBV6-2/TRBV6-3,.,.,TGTGCCAGCAGCCACCCTCTTTTCAGGGGAAGTGGGACTGAAGCTTTCTTT,CASSHPLFRGSGTEAFF
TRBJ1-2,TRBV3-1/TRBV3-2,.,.,TGTGCCAGCAGCCAAGCGGGAGGGTCCCGCGGCTACACCTTC,CASSQAGGSRGYTF
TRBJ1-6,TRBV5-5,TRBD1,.,TGTGCCAGCAGAAGGACAGGGGTTACGGATTCACCCCTCCACTTT,CASRRTGVTDSPLHF
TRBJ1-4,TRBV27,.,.,TGTGCCAGCAGTTCGACACCTTTTAATGAAAAACTGTTTTTT,CASSSTPFNEKLFF
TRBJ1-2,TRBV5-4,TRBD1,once,TGTGCCAGCAGCTTAACAGGGGTGCAATATGGCTACACCTTC,CASSLTGVQYGYTF
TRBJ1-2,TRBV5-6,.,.,TGTGCCAGCAGTAGGGACTCTGGTCGGTATGGCTACACCTTC,CASSRDSGRYGYTF
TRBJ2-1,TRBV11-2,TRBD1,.,TGTGCCAGCAGCTTAGGACAGGGGATGAATGAGCAGTTCTTC,CASSLGQGMNEQFF
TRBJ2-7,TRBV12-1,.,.,TGTGCCAGCAGCTTTGCCGAACTAGAGACAGGGCGCTACGAGCAGTACTTC,CASSFAELETGRYEQYF
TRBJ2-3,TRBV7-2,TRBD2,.,TGTGCCAGCAGCCCTGGACTAGCGTGGGGTGATACGCAGTATTTT,CASSPGLAWGDTQYF
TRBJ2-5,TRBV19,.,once,TGTGCCAGTAGTAATCCAGTGAGGGAGACCCAGTACTTC,CASSNPVRETQYF
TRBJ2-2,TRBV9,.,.,TGTGCCAGCAGTCAGGGCACCGGGGAGCTGTTTTTT,CASSQGTGELFF